The subject of this entry is one T cell receptor beta chain. Its target is not known. The data were obtained in a study of CD8 T cells in ankylosing spondylitis. Study conclusions and caveats: Certain motif variants had earlier appeared in reactive arthritis synovial fluid and blood. CD8+ by phenotype, disease-linked clones were relatively rare in peripheral blood. About 8 highly homologous variants made up a TCR beta motif, and this motif appeared characteristic of ankylosing spondylitis blood. The authors reported significant enrichment of disease-linked clones in matched ankylosing spondylitis synovial fluid.

The CDR3 spans 15 residues. V shed 6 bases and J shed 3 bases, with 12 bases lying between them. CDR1 and CDR2 from the germline V gene are MNHEY and SMNVEV (reference sequence). One entry per CDR3 protein results from TCRdb running MiXCR on the 5' RACE reads. The sample holds around 120,000 distinct CDR3 sequences, 24% seen once. Sequenced: synovial fluid, either unsorted or a sorted T cell fraction (not recorded which). The receptor's source is a male donor with ankylosing spondylitis. The J gene is TRBJ2-6, the V gene TRBV27, with a weak D call TRBD2 (6 bases). CDR3 sequence (DNA): TGTGCCAGCAGCCGCCGGGGAGGTGGGGCCAACGTCCTGACTTTC. Translated, it gives CASSRRGGGANVLTF.